These 18 T cell receptor beta chains were all obtained from the same sample, sequenced in a study of T cells in Graves' hyperthyroidism and ophthalmopathy. Template material for amplifying TCR beta CDR3 regions consisted of RNA transcripts. The HTBI primer set was used in a first-round RT-PCR of the TCR CDR3. TCRdb ran MiXCR on the multiplex PCR reads and lists one entry per CDR3 protein. This table has some 580,000 distinct CDR3 sequences, approximately 15% appearing once. Sequenced material: blood. The receptors were gathered from a woman aged 40 to 50 with Graves' ophthalmopathy.

This clonotype was observed at least ten times. The chain combines TRBV3-1 with TRBJ1-6, with 7 bases lining up with TRBD1. Germline V gives CDR1 LGHDT, CDR2 YNNKEL (reference sequence). This CDR3 has 15 amino acids. Trimming took 3 bases from V and 6 from J; bases not matched to a gene: 5. CDR3: CASSQFRDSNSPLHF. The CDR3 region has the DNA TGTGCCAGCAGCCAGTTTAGGGACAGTAATTCACCCCTCCACTTT.

This chain connects TRBV29-1 to TRBJ1-2; a possible D gene is TRBD1 (6 bases). This CDR3 region has 13 residues. V gave up 5 bases and J gave up 4 bases, with 14 bases separating them. Germline V lookup: CDR1 SQVTM, CDR2 ANQGSEA. The CDR3 DNA reads TGCAGCGTTTTATCGGGGGGCGGCTATGGCTACACCTTC. Protein sequence: CSVLSGGGYGYTF. Combining the CDR3 with reference TRBV29-1 and TRBJ1-2 gives the whole variable domain SAVISQKPSRDICQRGTSLTIQCQVDSQVTMMFWYRQQPGQSLTLIATANQGSEATYESGFVIDKFPISRPNLTFSTLTVSNMSPEDSSIYLCSVLSGGGYGYTFGSGTRLTVV.

The table lists this clonotype with many counts. The chain is built from TRBV7-9 and TRBJ2-3, with TRBD2 matching 9 bases. The CDR3 sequence is 18 residues long. J gave up 6 bases and V 5 bases, and 18 bases lay outside the gene matches. Germline V gene data show CDR1 as SEHNR and CDR2 as FQNEAQ (reference sequence). CDR3 bases: TGTGCCAGCAGCGTTGAAGGCTATGGTCTAGCGGGGTCGGATACGCAGTATTTT. This codes for CASSVEGYGLAGSDTQYF.

This clonotype came up many times. The V gene is TRBV7-2, the J gene TRBJ1-2, with TRBD1 matching 10 bases. Germline values: CDR1 SGHTA, CDR2 FQGNSA. The CDR3 has 15 amino acids. With 5 bases clipped from V and 4 bases from J, the junction kept 7 bases outside the gene matches. CDR3 DNA: TGTGCCAGCAGCGAGGGACAGGGGAGAATCTATGGCTACACCTTC. Translation gives CASSEGQGRIYGYTF.

In this sample, this clonotype turned up many times. This chain joins TRBV2 and TRBJ2-5, with TRBD1 identical over 8 bases. Germline lookup yields CDR1 SNHLY and CDR2 FYNNEI. V lost 2 bases to trimming and J lost 5 bases; unmatched junction nucleotides: 4. This CDR3 spans 14 amino acids. Here the CDR3 DNA reads TGTGCCAGCAGTGAATTCAGGACAGGGGAGACCCAGTACTTC. Protein: CASSEFRTGETQYF.

This clonotype was observed a handful of times. The chain is built from TRBV28 and TRBJ2-3; 14 bases agree with TRBD2. V lost 5 bases, J lost 7 bases, and 11 bases stayed unmatched. This CDR3 is built from 17 residues. Germline CDR1 reads MDHEN; CDR2 reads SYDVKM. The CDR3 loop is CASSTTSGRAGGHTQYF. The CDR3 region has the DNA TGTGCCAGCAGTACGACTAGCGGGAGGGCCGGGGGTCATACGCAGTATTTT. Variable domain in full (rest from reference TRBV28 and TRBJ2-3): DVKVTQSSRYLVKRTGEKVFLECVQDMDHENMFWYRQDPGLGLRLIYFSYDVKMKEKGDIPEGYSVSREKKERFSLILESASTNQTSMYLCASSTTSGRAGGHTQYFGPGTRLTVL.

This clonotype has ten or more counts. V is TRBV28 and J is TRBJ2-3; no firm D call. This CDR3 has 14 residues. Trimming stripped 2 bases from V and 2 bases from J, with 8 bases between. From germline, CDR1 is MDHEN and CDR2 SYDVKM. CDR3 sequence (DNA): TGTGCCAGCAGTTTAAGGGATTTCACAGATACGCAGTATTTT. Translation: CASSLRDFTDTQYF. Based on the CDR3 plus reference TRBV28 and TRBJ2-3, the full variable domain is DVKVTQSSRYLVKRTGEKVFLECVQDMDHENMFWYRQDPGLGLRLIYFSYDVKMKEKGDIPEGYSVSREKKERFSLILESASTNQTSMYLCASSLRDFTDTQYFGPGTRLTVL.

This chain links TRBV6-2 or TRBV6-3 with TRBJ2-1; TRBD2 matches 10 bases. There are 14 residues in the CDR3. Germline CDR1 and CDR2: MNHEY and SVGEGT. J gave up 7 bases and V 7 bases, and 7 bases lay outside the gene matches. In nucleotides, the CDR3 is TGTGCCAGCACTCCTAGCGGGAGAGGTAATGAGCAGTTCTTC. Translated, it gives CASTPSGRGNEQFF.

This clonotype has at least ten counts. V gene TRBV18 combines with J gene TRBJ2-1; 12 bases map to TRBD2. CDR3 length equals 18 residues. V was pared by 6 bases and J by 1 base, with 10 bases of the junction left unmatched. The V gene's germline CDR1 is KGHSH and CDR2 LQKENI. This CDR3 is CASSSPLAGGKSYNEQFF. The CDR3 DNA follows: TGTGCCAGCTCCTCCCCACTAGCGGGGGGCAAATCCTACAATGAGCAGTTCTTC.

This clonotype was detected a few times. The chain links TRBV7-2 to TRBJ2-1; no firm D call. The CDR3 contains 15 residues. The germline V gene has CDR1 SGHTA and CDR2 FQGNSA. V lost 0 bases and J 0 bases, leaving 6 bases between the germline ends. The CDR3 DNA sequence: TGTGCCAGCAGCTTAGCGTTTAACTCCTACAATGAGCAGTTCTTC. It yields the protein CASSLAFNSYNEQFF.

This clonotype was found a few times. V gene TRBV7-6 combines with J gene TRBJ2-5; tentatively, D is TRBD1 or TRBD2 (5 bases each). Germline CDR1 SGHVS, CDR2 FNYEAQ. This CDR3 region has 13 residues. The V end was cut by 4 bases, the J end by 5 bases, with 11 bases between. CDR3 sequence reads: CASSSMWGETQYF. In nucleotides, the CDR3 is TGTGCCAGCAGCTCAATGTGGGGGGAGACCCAGTACTTC.

Worth noting for this clonotype: A much larger clone lies one base from this, so it may be a read error. The chain employs TRBV20-1 and TRBJ2-7; D remains unclear. The V end was cut by 7 bases, the J end by 1 base, with 11 bases between. The CDR3 extends over 12 amino acids. Germline values: CDR1 DFQATT, CDR2 SNEGSKA (reference sequence). The CDR3: CSVSPQSYEQYF. The CDR3 bases are TGCAGTGTGAGCCCCCAATCCTACGAGCAGTACTTC.

V gene TRBV19 combines with J gene TRBJ2-3; D call uncertain. The V and J ends lost 6 bases and 1 base respectively, with 8 bases between them. This CDR3 contains 13 residues. The germline gives CDR1 LNHDA, CDR2 SQIVND (reference sequence). The CDR3 DNA sequence: TGTGCCAGTAGAGTCGGCGGCACAGATACGCAGTATTTT. Encoded protein: CASRVGGTDTQYF.

This clonotype turned up a few times. This rearrangement joins TRBV5-1 to TRBJ2-1; no firm D call. The CDR3 extends over 13 amino acids. Trimming shortened V by 4 bases and J by 5 bases, and 10 bases separated the two germline ends. Germline CDR1 is SGHRS and CDR2 is YFSETQ. The CDR3 DNA reads as TGCGCCAGCAGCACCCAGATAAACAATGAGCAGTTCTTC. Translating it yields CASSTQINNEQFF.

With respect to this clonotype: An end of the junction does not agree with germline; a read error may underlie this. This rearrangement joins TRBV19 to TRBJ1-5; D remains unclear. CDR1 and CDR2 (germline): LNHDA, SQIVND (reference sequence). The CDR3 runs 15 residues. The CDR3 protein is CASNIAKTPNQPQHF. In DNA, the CDR3 is TGTGCCAGTAATATAGCGAAGACACCCAATCAGCCCCAGCATTTT.

The rearrangement uses TRBV14 and TRBJ2-5; D gene uncertain. CDR3 length: 13 residues. The V and J ends lost 0 bases and 12 bases respectively, with 14 bases between them. Germline CDR1 is SGHDN and CDR2 is FVKESK. CDR3 sequence (DNA): TGTGCCAGCAGCCAAGATCCTAAGGGTTTCGAGTACTTC. It codes for CASSQDPKGFEYF.

The genes are TRBV20-1 and TRBJ2-7, with 8 bases fitting TRBD2. The CDR3 spans 13 residues. The V and J ends lost 6 bases and 3 bases, in that order; junction bases with no gene match: 7. CDR1 and CDR2 from the germline V gene are DFQATT and SNEGSKA (reference sequence). DNA of the CDR3: TGCAGTGCCGCACTAGCGGACCACTACGAGCAGTACTTC. It yields the protein CSAALADHYEQYF.

This clonotype was detected only a few times. V usage is TRBV11-2 and J usage is TRBJ2-7; a weak D match, TRBD1 (5 bases). From germline, CDR1 is SGHAT and CDR2 FQNNGV. There are 14 residues in the CDR3. V was shortened by 3 bases and J by 5 bases, with 14 bases between the two germline ends. CDR3 DNA sequence: TGTGCCAGCAGCTTTTACGTCCCAGGGAACGAGCAGTACTTC. This encodes CASSFYVPGNEQYF. Looking up the rest from reference TRBV11-2 and TRBJ2-7 gives the full variable domain: EAGVAQSPRYKIIEKRQSVAFWCNPISGHATLYWYQQILGQGPKLLIQFQNNGVVDDSQLPKDRFSAERLKGVDSTLKIQPAKLEDSAVYLCASSFYVPGNEQYFGPGTRLTVT.